The clone carrying this TCR beta chain appeared once. Its antigen is undetermined. This sample is part of a study of T cell responses to AZD1222 COVID-19 vaccine. General study findings and limits: Repertoires were collected only later (after the peak T cell response had occurred).

CDR1 is LNHDA and CDR2 is SQIVND in the germline V gene (reference sequence). Trimming pared 9 bases from V and 0 bases from J, leaving 12 bases between. The CDR3 has 14 amino acids. The method was immunoSEQ multiplex PCR; TCRdb's version includes in-frame clones alone and lacks a portion of them. The profile shows 95,000 to 110,000 clones, about 87% of them singletons. V gene TRBV19 combines with J gene TRBJ1-3; D remains unclear. This TCR was sampled from an adult in good health. This specimen consisted of peripheral blood, obtained on day 0 of AZD1222 vaccination. This CDR3 is CASGRPGSGNTIYF. The CDR3 nucleotides are TGTGCCAGCGGGCGGCCGGGCTCTGGAAACACCATATATTTT. Supplemented by reference TRBV19 and TRBJ1-3, the full variable domain reads DGGITQSPKYLFRKEGQNVTLSCEQNLNHDAMYWYRQDPGQGLRLIYYSQIVNDFQKGDIAEGYSVSREKKESFPLTVTSAQKNPTAFYLCASGRPGSGNTIYFGEGSWLTVV.